Included here is one T cell receptor (beta chain) sequence, with context. The sample holds other DNA sequences that translate to the same CDR3. Original data processing: Reference gene primer amplification gave estimated nucleated cell counts. Data came from immunoSEQ multiplex PCR; TCRdb stores just in-frame clones and leaves some out. The V and J calls and clone size come from that table; D and trimming were worked out from the DNA. The sample yields under 500,000 clones, about 85% seen once. The CDR3 length is 12 residues. V lost 3 bases to trimming and J lost 4 bases, with 7 bases between them. Looked up from germline, CDR1 is SGDLS and CDR2 is YYNGEE. The record originates from a study of blood T cell repertoires in COVID-19. Across the whole study: Acute and convalescent COVID-19 samples came from the United States, Italy and Spain. T cells, B-cell-depleted T cells, or PBMCs supplied cDNA or gDNA.

The participants were between roughly 18 and 89 years old and came from 24 US areas. Input material: PBMCs or T cells enriched from blood (not recorded which). This TCR came from a woman between 18 and 30 years old with acute COVID-19. The chain has TRBV9 and TRBJ1-2, with D perhaps TRBD1 (5 bases). The CDR3 here is CASSAGVYGYTF. The CDR3 DNA reads TGTGCCAGCAGCGCGGGGGTCTATGGCTACACCTTC.